One sample yielded the 16 T cell receptor beta chains listed below, sequenced in a study of cytomegalovirus exposure and HLA in healthy donors (dated by TCRdb to the late 2010s). Library construction relied on the immunoSEQ multiplex PCR assay. For the multiplex PCR, a mixture combining 60 forward primers for TCR Vbeta segments and 13 reverse primers for TCR Jbeta segments was used. In its TCRdb copy, this immuneACCESS table keeps in-frame sequences only and misses some clones. Where compared with another copy, unresolved V genes explain less than half of these, and the others have no known cause. For this sample there are hundreds of thousands of clones; 65% to 85% appear just once. Roughly 0.71% of the sample lies in the top ten. The specimen sequenced was PBMCs. Receptor source: a boy aged 2-15 years in good health and CMV-seronegative.

The V gene is TRBV6-5, the J gene TRBJ2-2; D unresolved. The germline V and J ends were trimmed by 6 bases and 1 base, with 3 bases remaining between them. The CDR3 extends over 12 amino acids. CDR1 and CDR2 (germline): MNHEY, SVGAGI. This CDR3 reads CASSRNTGELFF. CDR3 bases: TGTGCCAGCAGCAGGAACACCGGGGAGCTGTTTTTT.

This clone was counted between two and nine times. The rearrangement uses TRBV6-6 and TRBJ2-7; 8 bases are shared with TRBD2. This CDR3 comprises 12 residues. Germline values: CDR1 MNHNY, CDR2 SVGAGI (reference sequence). V was clipped by 6 bases and J by 6 bases; unmatched bases: 4. CDR3 in DNA: TGTGCCAGCAGAGGCGCGGGGGGCGAGCAGTACTTC. Translating gives CASRGAGGEQYF.

This sequence joins TRBV5-1 and TRBJ2-3, with D possibly being TRBD2 (6 bases). This CDR3 has 16 residues. The V and J ends lost 3 bases and 4 bases respectively, with 18 bases between them. Germline V gene lookup returns CDR1 SGHRS and CDR2 YFSETQ. CDR3 sequence (DNA): TGCGCCAGCAGCTGGGGTAGCGGAGTAAGATCAGATACGCAGTATTTT. It translates to CASSWGSGVRSDTQYF. The whole variable domain, remainder taken from reference TRBV5-1 and TRBJ2-3, is KAGVTQTPRYLIKTRGQQVTLSCSPISGHRSVSWYQQTPGQGLQFLFEYFSETQRNKGNFPGRFSGRQFSNSRSEMNVSTLELGDSALYLCASSWGSGVRSDTQYFGPGTRLTVL.

The chain is built from TRBV2 and TRBJ1-2; D gene ambiguous. Germline V gene data show CDR1 as SNHLY and CDR2 as FYNNEI. The CDR3 runs 13 residues. Trimming shortened V by 4 bases and J by 5 bases, and 11 bases separated the two germline ends. The CDR3 loop reads CASSAVSGYGYTF. The CDR3 coding sequence is TGTGCCAGCAGTGCAGTATCGGGTTATGGCTACACCTTC.

This clone turned up a few times. This sequence joins TRBV30 and TRBJ1-1, with D uncertain. The CDR3 has 14 residues. Germline CDR1 and CDR2: GTSNPN and SVGIG (reference sequence). Trimming removed 3 bases from V and 6 bases from J, with 17 bases in between. In DNA form, the CDR3 reads TGTGCCTGGAGGGGAGACCATCTCGAATCTGAAGCTTTCTTT. It is translated as CAWRGDHLESEAFF.

The genes are TRBV5-4 and TRBJ1-1, with a possible D match to TRBD1 (6 bases). V was cut by 4 bases and J by 8 bases, with 12 bases left in between. Germline CDR1 SGHNT, CDR2 YYREEE (reference sequence). CDR3 size: 12 residues. The CDR3 bases are TGTGCCAGCAGCCCACAGGGATCAGAAGCTTTCTTT. Its translation: CASSPQGSEAFF.

The DNA of the CDR3 is TGTGCCAGCAGTTCCGGGTTAAATGAGCAGTTCTTC. Translated: CASSSGLNEQFF. The chain carries TRBV27 and TRBJ2-1, with D unclear. Germline V gene sequence: CDR1 MNHEY, CDR2 SMNVEV (reference sequence). This CDR3 comprises 12 residues. V lost 4 bases to trimming and J lost 7 bases, with 8 bases between them.

This chain links TRBV2 with TRBJ2-7; D might be TRBD2 (6 bases). The germline V and J ends were trimmed by 4 bases and 7 bases, with 23 bases remaining between them. This CDR3 contains 16 residues. Germline V gene lookup returns CDR1 SNHLY and CDR2 FYNNEI. The CDR3 DNA reads TGTGCCAGCAGTGGGGTAGCGGACGGCCTCATGTCGGAGCAGTACTTC. This translates into CASSGVADGLMSEQYF.

The gene calls are TRBV11-2 and TRBJ1-5, with D possibly being TRBD1 (6 bases). The V end lost 1 base, the J end lost 5 bases, and 9 bases lay between the germline ends. Germline CDR1 is SGHAT and CDR2 is FQNNGV. This CDR3 is built from 14 residues. The CDR3 sequence: CASSLVAGDQPQHF. CDR3 sequence (DNA): TGTGCCAGCAGCTTAGTTGCAGGGGATCAGCCCCAGCATTTT.

The chain joins TRBV5-1 to TRBJ1-4; 7 bases map to TRBD1. The CDR3 contains 15 residues. V lost 4 bases and J lost 8; bases outside the gene matches: 11. Germline V gene lookup returns CDR1 SGHRS and CDR2 YFSETQ. In DNA, the CDR3 is TGCGCCAGCAGCCTTACCGGCGGAGGGGGCGAAAAACTGTTTTTT. This gives the protein CASSLTGGGGEKLFF.

The J gene is TRBJ1-2, the V gene TRBV4-2; no clear D. Trimming removed 1 base from V and 4 bases from J, with 16 bases in between. Per germline, CDR1 LGHNA and CDR2 YNFKEQ. This CDR3 spans 16 amino acids. CDR3 coding DNA: TGTGCCAGCAGCCAAGGACCGGGAATCTCTCTCTATGGCTACACCTTC. Its protein product is CASSQGPGISLYGYTF.

The chain carries TRBV15 and TRBJ1-1, with 9 bases that match TRBD1. The CDR3 runs to 16 residues. V gave up 0 bases and J gave up 3 bases; unmatched junction bases: 5. Germline CDR1 reads LNHNV; CDR2 reads YYDKDF (reference sequence). The CDR3 is CATSRDLTGGYTEAFF. CDR3 bases: TGTGCCACCAGCAGAGATCTGACAGGGGGTTACACTGAAGCTTTCTTT.

J is TRBJ2-1 and V is TRBV19; 8 bases match TRBD1. Germline trimming cut 3 bases from V and 6 bases from J; bases unmatched to any gene: 1. The CDR3 runs 13 residues. The germline CDR1 and CDR2 sequences are LNHDA and SQIVND (reference sequence). The CDR3 coding sequence is TGTGCCAGTAGTATGGGACAGGTCAATGAGCAGTTCTTC. Its translation: CASSMGQVNEQFF.

J is TRBJ1-2 and V is TRBV5-1, with TRBD1 matching 7 bases. The V and J ends lost 5 bases and 3 bases, in that order; junction bases with no gene match: 4. Germline V gene data show CDR1 as SGHRS and CDR2 as YFSETQ. The CDR3 contains 13 residues. CDR3 region: CASRPTGDYGYTF. DNA of the CDR3: TGCGCCAGCAGACCCACAGGGGACTATGGCTACACCTTC.

The chain couples TRBV27 to TRBJ1-6; maybe TRBD1 (6 bases). With 4 bases removed from V and 9 bases from J, the gap between germline ends came to 10 bases. The CDR3 length is 13 residues. Germline assignment: CDR1 MNHEY and CDR2 SMNVEV (reference sequence). As DNA, the CDR3 is TGTGCCAGCAGTTACAGGGAAGCTTCACCCCTCCACTTT. It codes for CASSYREASPLHF.

The chain carries TRBV5-4 and TRBJ2-1; no definite D call. Trimming cost V 4 bases and J 1 base, with 9 bases left between them. The CDR3 runs to 14 residues. The V gene's germline CDR1 is SGHNT and CDR2 YYREEE (reference sequence). CDR3 region: CASSPYLSYNEQFF. The CDR3 nucleotides are TGTGCCAGCAGCCCCTATTTATCCTACAATGAGCAGTTCTTC.